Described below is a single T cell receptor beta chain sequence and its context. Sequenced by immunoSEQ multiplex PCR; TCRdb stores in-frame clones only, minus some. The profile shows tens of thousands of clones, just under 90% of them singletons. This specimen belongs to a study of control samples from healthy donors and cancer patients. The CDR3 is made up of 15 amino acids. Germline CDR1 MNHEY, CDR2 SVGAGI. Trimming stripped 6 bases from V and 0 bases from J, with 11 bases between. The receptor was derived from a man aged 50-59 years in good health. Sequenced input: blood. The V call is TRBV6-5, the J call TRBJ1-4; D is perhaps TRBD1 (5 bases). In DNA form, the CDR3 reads TGTGCCAGCAGAAGGGACGGAACAACTAATGAAAAACTGTTTTTT. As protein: CASRRDGTTNEKLFF.